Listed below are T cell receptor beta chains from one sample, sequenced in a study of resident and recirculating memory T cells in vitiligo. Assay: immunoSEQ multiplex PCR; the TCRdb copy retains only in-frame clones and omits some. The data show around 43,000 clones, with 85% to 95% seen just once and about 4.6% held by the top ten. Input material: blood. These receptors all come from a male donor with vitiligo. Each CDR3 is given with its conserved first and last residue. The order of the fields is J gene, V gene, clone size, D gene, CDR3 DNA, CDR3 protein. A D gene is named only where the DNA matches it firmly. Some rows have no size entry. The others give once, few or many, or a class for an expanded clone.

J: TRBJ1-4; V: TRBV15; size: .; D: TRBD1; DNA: TGTGCCACCAGCAGAGATCTTGACAGGGGGCGAGAAAAACTGTTTTTT; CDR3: CATSRDLDRGREKLFF
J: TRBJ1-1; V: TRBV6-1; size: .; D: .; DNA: TGTGCCAGCAGTCTGGACAGAGTGAACACTGAAGCTTTCTTT; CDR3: CASSLDRVNTEAFF
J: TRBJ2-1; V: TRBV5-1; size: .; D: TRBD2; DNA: TGCGCCAGCAGCTTAAGGACTAGCGGGGGTCATGAGCAGTTCTTC; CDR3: CASSLRTSGGHEQFF
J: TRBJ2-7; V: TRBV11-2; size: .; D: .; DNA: TGTGCCAGCAGCTACCGGGACATCGACTCCTACGAGCAGTACTTC; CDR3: CASSYRDIDSYEQYF
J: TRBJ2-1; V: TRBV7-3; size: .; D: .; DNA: TGTGCCAGCAGCGTTTCACAGGTAGGAGAGCAGTTCTTC; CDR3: CASSVSQVGEQFF
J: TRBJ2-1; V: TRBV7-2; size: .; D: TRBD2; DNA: TGTGCCAGCAGCTTAGGGGGACTAGCGGGGGCCATCAATGAGCAGTTCTTC; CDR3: CASSLGGLAGAINEQFF
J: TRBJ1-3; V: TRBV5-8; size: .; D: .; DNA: TGTGCCAGCACCTTGCAGGGTCGCGGATCCTCTGGAAACACCATATATTTT; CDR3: CASTLQGRGSSGNTIYF
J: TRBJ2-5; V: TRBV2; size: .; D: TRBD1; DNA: TGTGCCAGCAGTGAGCGAACAGGGGTGACCCAGTACTTC; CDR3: CASSERTGVTQYF
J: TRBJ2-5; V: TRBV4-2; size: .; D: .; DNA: TGTGCCAGCAGCCAAGACTCTAGCCTGTACCAAGAGACCCAGTACTTC; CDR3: CASSQDSSLYQETQYF
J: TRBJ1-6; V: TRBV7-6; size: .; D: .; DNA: TGTGCCAGCAGCTTAGAAGACATTTTCAATAATTCACCCCTCCACTTT; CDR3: CASSLEDIFNNSPLHF
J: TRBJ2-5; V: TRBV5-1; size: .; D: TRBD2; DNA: TGCGCCAGCAGCGGAGGACTAGCGGGGGGGGAGACCCAGTACTTC; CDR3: CASSGGLAGGETQYF
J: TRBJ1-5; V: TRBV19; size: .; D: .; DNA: TGTGCCAGTAGTCCCGGGTCCGCTTTTAATCAGCCCCAGCATTTT; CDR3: CASSPGSAFNQPQHF
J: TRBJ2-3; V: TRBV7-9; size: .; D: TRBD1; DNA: TGTGCCAGCAGCCGGACAGGGGGCACAGATACGCAGTATTTT; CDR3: CASSRTGGTDTQYF
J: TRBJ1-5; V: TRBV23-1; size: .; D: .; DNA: TGCGCCAGCAATTCCTCGGAGAGGGTAAGGAGGATTCCCCAGCATTTT; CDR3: CASNSSERVRRIPQHF
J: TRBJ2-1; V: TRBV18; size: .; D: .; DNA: TGTGCCAGCTCACCAGGGACACGCTACAATGAGCAGTTCTTC; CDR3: CASSPGTRYNEQFF
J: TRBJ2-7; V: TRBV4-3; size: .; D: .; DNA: TGCGCCAGCAGCCAACTGGCGGGGAGTGCCTACGAGCAGTACTTC; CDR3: CASSQLAGSAYEQYF
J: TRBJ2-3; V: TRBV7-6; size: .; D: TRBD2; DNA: TGTGCCAGCAGCTTAGTCGGCGGCGGGGGGCCGGATACGCAGTATTTT; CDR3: CASSLVGGGGPDTQYF
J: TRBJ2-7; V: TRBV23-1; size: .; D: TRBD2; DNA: TGCGCCAGCAGTCAAATCGAGATCCCAGGACTAGCGGGGCTCTACGAGCAGTACTTC; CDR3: CASSQIEIPGLAGLYEQYF
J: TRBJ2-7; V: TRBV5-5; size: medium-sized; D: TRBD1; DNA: TGTGCCAGCAGCCGCGGACAGGGGTCAGTTTTCTACGAGCAGTACTTC; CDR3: CASSRGQGSVFYEQYF
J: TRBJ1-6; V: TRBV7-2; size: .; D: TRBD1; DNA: TGTGCCAGCAGCCTGCTGACAGGGCAGGACTCACCCCTCCACTTT; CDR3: CASSLLTGQDSPLHF
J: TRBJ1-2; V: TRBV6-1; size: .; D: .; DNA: TGTGCCAGCAGTGAAGCGCGGGTGTCTTATGGCTACACCTTC; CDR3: CASSEARVSYGYTF
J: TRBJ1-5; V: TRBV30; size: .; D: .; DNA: TGTGCCTGGGGAGCGGGAGGTAGATTCAGAGAGCCCCAGCATTTT; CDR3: CAWGAGGRFREPQHF
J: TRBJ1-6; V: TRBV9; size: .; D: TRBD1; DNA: TGTGCCAGCAGCAGAACCCCGACAGGGGAGCTACGCTTT; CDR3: CASSRTPTGELRF
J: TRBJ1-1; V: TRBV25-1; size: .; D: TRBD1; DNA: TGTGCCAGCAGGGGGGACAGGCTGAACACTGAAGCTTTCTTT; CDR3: CASRGDRLNTEAFF
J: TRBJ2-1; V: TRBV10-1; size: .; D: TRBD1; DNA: TGCGCCAGCAGCGTAGGGACAGGGGCCGCCAATGAGCAGTTCTTC; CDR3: CASSVGTGAANEQFF
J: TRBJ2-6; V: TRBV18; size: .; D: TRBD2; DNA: TGTGCCAGCTCCGGGGACTACTCTGGGGCCAACGTCCTGACTTTC; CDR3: CASSGDYSGANVLTF
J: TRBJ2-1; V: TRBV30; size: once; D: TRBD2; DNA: TGTGCCTGGTCTCTAGCGGGGGGCCAGCAGTTCTTC; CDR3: CAWSLAGGQQFF